This T cell receptor beta chain comes out of a study of blood T cell repertoires in COVID-19. Germline V gene data show CDR1 as SGDLS and CDR2 as YYNGEE. CDR3 size: 14 residues. V lost 6 bases, J lost 6 bases, and 18 bases lay in between. Per the study methods: Estimation of nucleated cell counts relied on the amplification of reference gene primers. Sequencing was performed with immunoSEQ multiplex PCR; in TCRdb, only in-frame clones are kept and a portion is missing. V, J and clone size reflect that table, while D and trimming were determined from the DNA. Here the sample spans about 170,000 clones, over 75% being singletons.

The receptor was isolated from a woman between 18 and 29 years old who had recovered from COVID-19. The sample comprised PBMCs or T cells enriched from blood (not recorded which). This sequence joins TRBV9 and TRBJ1-2; weak D call: TRBD1 (5 bases). CDR3: CASTLVGGVNGYTF. The CDR3, as DNA: TGTGCCAGCACCCTGGTGGGGGGGGTCAATGGCTACACCTTC.